This T cell receptor (beta chain) was sequenced during a study of cytomegalovirus exposure and HLA in healthy donors (dated by TCRdb to about 2017). About the investigation overall: In an earlier analysis of approximately 640 of the donors, about 260 Gb of sequence data and 95 million to 130 million unique TCR beta sequences from 150 million to 200 million T cells were reported. The study aimed to test whether signatures of past pathogen exposure could be identified by cataloging public T cell receptors. All discovery cohort repertoires had been generated using a single sequencing platform. A later analysis re-analyzed previously published TCR beta repertoires from approximately 670 donors and added high-resolution HLA genotyping to study TCR occurrence patterns. In the later analysis, no new phenotypic data were used to find candidate immune exposures; instead, reliance was placed on TCR beta sequences and their occurrence across donors. Of the approximately 400 genotyped donors, about 84% fell in the genetic ancestry cluster associated with self-reported Caucasian donors. Across 300 to 500 genotyped donors of the cohort, an average of about 220,000 unique TCR beta nucleotide sequences per donor were sequenced, and roughly a sixth of those sequences were non-productive. Roughly 300 gigabases of sequencing data and around 80 million unique TCR sequences made up an early release that covered 500 to 700 HLA-typed donors. A later genetic analysis used genome-wide SNP genotypes for about 65% of the roughly 700 donors, treating that subset as a discovery cohort. Roughly 5 DR-DQ haplotypes were handled as single units for association and clustering, since linkage in the cohort was strong. High-throughput TCR immunosequencing, statistical association of individual TCRs with disease status, and machine learning were combined to predict cytomegalovirus infection status. The T cell repertoires of under 700 subjects were profiled by immunosequencing and related to cytomegalovirus serostatus. An earlier analysis of roughly 580 of the donors used high-throughput TCR beta sequencing to judge whether each TCR beta V gene segment behaved as functional or pseudogenic. Class I and class II HLA loci were covered by the typing at four-digit resolution. Donor age, sex, ethnicity and CMV serostatus were compiled together with the repertoire data. A separate validation cohort of 100 to 150 different subjects was used in addition to the 666-subject first cohort. The number of donors typed differed by locus, with 629-630 for A, B, C, DRB1 and DQB1, more than 500 for DQA1, 606 for DPA1, and some 450 for DPB1.

In total, about 650 healthy bone marrow donors made up the cohort. At the time of sampling, every cohort member was nominally healthy, though immune exposures that went unrecorded were likely present. The donor tested CMV seronegative and was one of the 352 seronegative cohort members. Each donor provided a peripheral blood sample, and peripheral blood mononuclear cells were used for TCR beta sequencing. The Qiagen DNeasy Blood Extraction Kit was used to extract genomic DNA from the blood cell samples. The library was produced with the immunoSEQ multiplex PCR assay. The multiplex PCR relied on a mix of 60 forward primers for TCR Vbeta segments and 13 reverse primers for TCR Jbeta segments. Amplification of the CDR3 region of rearranged TCR beta genes was performed with a multiplex PCR assay on genomic DNA. On the Illumina HiSeq System, the amplified TCR beta libraries were sequenced as 87-base-pair reads. In the authors' own workflow: A later analysis counted about 76 million unique TCR beta chains across the 666 repertoires, and around 9.9 million of these chains were shared by at least two donors. A nearest-neighbor algorithm error-corrected the raw reads and collapsed the reads into unique sequences, merging closely related sequences to remove PCR and sequencing errors. V, D and J gene segments were assigned by aligning CDR3 sequences to IMGT reference sequences. Each retained sequence needed at least a six-nucleotide match to both a V gene segment and a J gene segment. A rearrangement counted as productive if the CDR3 had no stop codons and remained in frame with V and J, and every other rearrangement counted as non-productive. CDR3 was defined according to IMGT convention as the region running from the second conserved V-encoded cysteine to the conserved J-encoded phenylalanine. In an earlier analysis of more than 550 of the donors, sequences lacking an unambiguous match to a single V gene segment were excluded. An earlier analysis of approximately 590 of the donors called V segments functional above 56.7% productive rearrangements and segregating when the between-donor standard deviation exceeded 5%. A statistical classification framework was built for diagnosing cytomegalovirus status from the catalog of TCR beta chain sequences. A later analysis assigned V and J genes by comparing TCR nucleotide sequences with IMGT/GENE-DB human TR gene sequences. Using the TCRdist pipeline, a later analysis assigned CDR3 sequences along with most-parsimonious VDJ recombination scenarios. A later analysis defined each TCR beta chain by its CDR3 amino acid sequence plus V-gene family, and excluded reads lacking a unique V-gene family. In a later analysis, around 600 highly shared, low-generation-probability nucleotide sequences were removed to address suspected cross-contamination and a sequencing artifact. A later analysis calculated a clonal expansion index for each public chain from normalized within-repertoire ranks of inferred template counts. In a later analysis, generation probabilities were computed with a VDJ recombination model fitted to out-of-frame rearrangements, and the resulting probabilities were checked against IGoR. In a later analysis, TCR-TCR, TCR-HLA and TCR-CMV co-occurrence was scored with hypergeometric tests, and a repertoire-size bias correction was applied to TCR pairs. A later analysis estimated false discovery rates by permuting HLA or CMV assignments 20 times. A later analysis grouped co-occurring TCRs with DBSCAN, adding TCRdist sequence similarity when clustering within HLA-allele-positive subsets. Co-occurrence clustering excluded repertoires with fewer than 30,000 or more than 120,000 public chains, plus five with anomalous nucleotide sharing. Imported from immuneACCESS, the table was reduced by TCRdb to in-frame sequences with V and J called. These copies leave out some clones; in studies compared against another copy, an unresolved V gene accounts for under half, and the cause of the remainder is not known. V and J calls and clone size are as listed in that table; D and trimming were resolved from the DNA. In this sample the table shows about 200,000 clones, 86% of which occur a single time. The ten largest clones take up more than 0.25% of the sample.

Including cysteine and phenylalanine, the CDR3 has 15 amino acids. Only the CDR3 region is kept as DNA, spanning 45 bases read in frame from base 1. CDR1 and CDR2 were assigned from the germline V gene as MNHNS and SASEGT. Trimming at the junction amounts to 4 bases on V and 1 base on J, and the germline ends lie 11 bases apart. Regarding this clone: This clone's antigen is unknown. Nothing much larger sits one base from this clone, and base qualities are not available.

What the work shows at the level of the full study, not this receptor alone: A further reported finding was that TCR beta sequences accurately predicted the HLA-A and HLA-B alleles for most subjects in the first cohort. Linkage disequilibrium might explain the correlated functional status among segregating V segments, but an unknown experimental factor could not be excluded. The presence/absence analyses assumed that sequencing depth was roughly uniform across donors, and that assumption may not be true. Only TCR beta chains were sequenced in this cohort, and the absence of alpha or paired-chain data limited detectable features. Across donors, most TCR sequences were observed very rarely, whereas some public TCRs were present in many individuals. It was suggested by the authors that the approach could potentially be generalized to other disease states and immunological phenotypes. A group of highly shared sequence variants was considered likely to be a technical artifact of the sequencing pipeline. Broadly in line with IMGT annotations, most TCR beta V segments showed up in productive rearrangements about 87% or about 30% of the time in an earlier analysis of about 500 of the donors. The study gave a list of over 150 TCR beta chains associated with cytomegalovirus. Cytomegalovirus status was reported to be diagnosed by the classifier with high specificity and sensitivity in both the original and validation cohorts. The earlier analysis of about 600 of the donors excluded approximately 15 rarely observed V segments, including chromosome 9 orphons, because counts were too low. Most CMV-associated TCR beta chains appeared to be HLA-restricted in a later analysis, and the HLA associations seemed to be driven largely by CMV exposure. Because the 87-base-pair reads could not distinguish some IMGT-functional V segments, including TRBV6-2 and TRBV6-3, those segments were excluded. Several of the top co-occurrence clusters appeared to be linked to parvovirus B19, influenza, CMV and Epstein-Barr virus, according to a later analysis. In vitro tests confirmed that three of the cytomegalovirus-associated TCR beta chains recognize cytomegalovirus antigens. V-gene and J-gene trimming of TCR beta chains was associated with a missense DCLRE1C variant in a later genetic analysis, and the association was replicated in an independent cohort. A later analysis associated 16,951 TCR beta sequences with specific HLA alleles at a false discovery rate of 0.05. According to a later genetic analysis, donors in an Asian-associated ancestry cluster had fewer N-insertions in productive TCRs than the roughly 670-donor mean. A later analysis found that HLA-associated TCR beta chains were more clonally expanded and had lower generation probabilities than equally common non-associated chains. Strong co-occurrence of HLA alleles, especially DR and DQ, made assigning TCR associations to individual alleles difficult. According to a later analysis, TCR association rates differed among HLA loci, with DRB1 alleles showing the most associated TCRs and HLA-C alleles showing the fewest. The only immune exposure information available for the cohort was CMV serostatus. Because HLA typing was missing for some donors at each locus, association tests included only the typed subset.

The TCR originated in a woman in her twenties or thirties in good health and CMV-seronegative. The sequence links TRBV6-1 to TRBJ1-3; the D region possibly corresponds to TRBD1 (5 bases align). Input material: PBMCs. CDR3 protein: CASSGAGESGNTIYF. The nucleotides read TGTGCCAGCAGTGGGGCGGGGGAATCTGGAAACACCATATATTTT.